This T cell receptor beta chain emerged from a study of PD-1 blockade in classical Hodgkin lymphoma. On the study more broadly: The study gave patients nivolumab 3 mg/kg intravenously every 2 weeks. Notes on the study in general: Those achieving complete response showed baseline diversity like newly diagnosed patients. Factors driving the repertoire differences, possibly disease activity or prior therapy, remain undefined. At C4D1, TCR diversity had climbed significantly for CD4+ cells, though not for CD8+ cells.

Indicated time point: cycle 4 day 1 (C4D1), after 6 weeks of nivolumab. All trial patients relapsed after autologous stem cell transplantation. Germline V CDR1 and CDR2: LGHNA, YSLEER. Trimming took 5 bases from V and 10 from J; bases not matched to a gene: 10. The CDR3 runs to 14 residues. On this clone itself: Its antigen is as yet unknown.

Sequencing was performed with immunoSEQ multiplex PCR; in TCRdb, only in-frame clones are kept and a portion is missing. This table has tens of thousands of clones, around four fifths appearing once. The V call is TRBV4-3, the J call TRBJ2-3, with 9 nucleotides matching TRBD2. The material was peripheral blood mononuclear cells (PBMCs), obtained before the fourth cycle of nivolumab. This clonotype was obtained from a human donor with classical Hodgkin lymphoma. The CDR3 DNA follows: TGCGCCAGCAGCGATGGCGGGGGGGACCCAGCGCAGTATTTT. Its protein product is CASSDGGGDPAQYF.